A single sample is the source of the 15 T cell receptor beta chains below, sequenced in a study of shared clonotypes between healthy human individuals (TCRdb year 2020). CD8 naive samples were CD45RO-negative cells positively selected for CCR7, giving a CD45RA+CCR7+ population that excluded TemRA cells. The method behind the library was the immunoSEQ multiplex PCR assay. The clones in this table, taken by TCRdb from immuneACCESS, are in-frame only. Not every clone is retained; where verified, under half of the shortfall comes from an unresolved V gene, and the cause of the rest is unknown. The sample table contains 700,000 to 950,000 clones; only one count was recorded for around 96% of them. 0.2% to 0.25% of the sample is in the top ten clones. The sequenced sample was naive CD8+ T cells sorted from blood. The cell subset or site label for this specimen denotes: CD45RA+CCR7+. The receptors stem from a man aged 25-40 years in good health.

This clone was seen more than once but under ten times. J is TRBJ2-2 and V is TRBV5-6, with D hard to call. Germline V lookup: CDR1 SGHDT, CDR2 YYEEEE. The CDR3 is 14 amino acids. V gave up 0 bases and J gave up 0 bases, with 3 bases separating them. The CDR3 is CASSLDPNTGELFF. In nucleotides, the CDR3 is TGTGCCAGCAGCTTGGACCCGAACACCGGGGAGCTGTTTTTT. The full variable domain, with the rest looked up from reference TRBV5-6 and TRBJ2-2, is DAGVTQSPTHLIKTRGQQVTLRCSPKSGHDTVSWYQQALGQGPQFIFQYYEEEERQRGNFPDRFSGHQFPNYSSELNVNALLLGDSALYLCASSLDPNTGELFFGEGSRLTVL.

The chain combines TRBV5-1 with TRBJ2-3, with 9 nucleotides matching TRBD2. The germline CDR1 and CDR2 sequences are SGHRS and YFSETQ. CDR3 length: 15 residues. Germline trimming cut 6 bases from V and 4 bases from J; bases unmatched to any gene: 9. The CDR3 DNA sequence: TGCGCCAGCATAGACGAAGCGGGAGGCGCAGATACGCAGTATTTT. This translates into CASIDEAGGADTQYF.

The gene calls are TRBV15 and TRBJ2-1; unclear D gene. Germline V gene data show CDR1 as LNHNV and CDR2 as YYDKDF (reference sequence). This CDR3 has 16 amino acids. Deletions cut 5 bases from V and 0 bases from J, with 14 bases between. The CDR3 here is CATSVETPSSYNEQFF. The CDR3 DNA reads as TGTGCCACCAGCGTCGAGACTCCTAGCTCCTACAATGAGCAGTTCTTC.

The V and J genes are TRBV7-2 and TRBJ2-1; D is ambiguous. The CDR3 sequence is 16 residues long. Per germline, CDR1 SGHTA and CDR2 FQGNSA. With 0 bases removed from V and 9 bases from J, the gap between germline ends came to 18 bases. CDR3 amino acids: CASSLATLSRGREQFF. CDR3 coding DNA: TGTGCCAGCAGCTTAGCGACGCTATCGAGAGGACGTGAGCAGTTCTTC.

The chain recombines TRBV7-9 with TRBJ2-1, with 8 nucleotides matching TRBD1. Trimming cost V 5 bases and J 3 bases; bases outside gene matches: 15. The CDR3 loop spans 18 amino acids. Germline V gene sequence: CDR1 SEHNR, CDR2 FQNEAQ (reference sequence). As DNA, the CDR3 is TGTGCCAGCAGCCGCCGACAGGGGAAGGTTATTCACTACAATGAGCAGTTCTTC. Protein sequence: CASSRRQGKVIHYNEQFF.

The chain uses TRBV7-2 and TRBJ2-7; 12 nucleotides align to TRBD2. V trimming: 6 bases; J trimming: 0 bases; junction bases outside the gene matches: 6. The CDR3 consists of 16 residues. Germline lookup yields CDR1 SGHTA and CDR2 FQGNSA. The CDR3, as DNA: TGTGCCAGCAGTCCAGGACTAGCGGGGAGCTCCTACGAGCAGTACTTC. This gives the protein CASSPGLAGSSYEQYF.

The J gene is TRBJ2-7, the V gene TRBV5-4; 8 bases match TRBD2. V shed 5 bases and J 6 bases; nucleotides not matched to a gene: 7. Germline CDR1 is SGHNT and CDR2 is YYREEE (reference sequence). The CDR3 is 13 amino acids. The CDR3 region has the DNA TGTGCCAGCAGTCCTTGGCGGGAGGTCGAGCAGTACTTC. It translates to CASSPWREVEQYF.

The rearrangement joins TRBV2 to TRBJ1-1; D call uncertain. This CDR3 region has 11 residues. V was cut by 8 bases and J by 1 base, with 5 bases left in between. Germline CDR1 reads SNHLY; CDR2 reads FYNNEI. The CDR3 reads CASRANTEAFF. The CDR3 DNA reads TGTGCCAGCCGGGCGAACACTGAAGCTTTCTTT.

The genes are TRBV7-6 and TRBJ2-2; D gene uncertain. The germline V and J ends were trimmed by 1 base and 7 bases, with 4 bases remaining between them. The CDR3 totals 12 residues. From germline, CDR1 is SGHVS and CDR2 FNYEAQ. For the CDR3, the DNA is TGTGCCAGCAGCTTAGTTTTCGGGGAGCTGTTTTTT. Translating gives CASSLVFGELFF.

This clone was observed a single time. At one end, the junction sequence differs from germline, possibly due to a read error. The J gene is TRBJ2-7, the V gene TRBV7-7; D may be TRBD1 (6 bases). This CDR3 is 13 amino acids long. Looked up from germline, CDR1 is SSHAT and CDR2 is FNYEAQ (reference sequence). In nucleotides, the CDR3 is TGTGCTAGCAGCGCGACAGGTTCCTACGAGCAGTACTTC. Protein sequence: CASSATGSYEQYF.

On this clone: Other DNA sequences in the sample encode the same CDR3. The chain employs TRBV6-1 and TRBJ1-5, with D possibly TRBD1 on 5 matching bases. V dropped 3 bases and J dropped 4 bases, with 7 bases sitting between them. This CDR3 spans 13 amino acids. CDR1 is MNHNS, CDR2 SASEGT, per germline. The chain's CDR3 is CASSEGGNQPQHF. The CDR3 DNA reads TGTGCCAGCAGTGAGGGGGGAAATCAGCCCCAGCATTTT.

This clone came up once. This rearrangement joins TRBV6-4 to TRBJ2-7; the match to TRBD2 covers 9 bases. The junction had 11 bases not matched to a gene; V was cut back by 3 bases and J by 5 bases. Germline loops: CDR1 MRHNA, CDR2 SNTAGT. The CDR3 runs to 16 residues. For the CDR3, the DNA is TGTGCCAGCAGTGAAAACTCGACTAGCGGAATGAACGAGCAGTACTTC. Translating gives CASSENSTSGMNEQYF.

The chain has TRBV7-8 and TRBJ2-7; D is possibly TRBD1 (5 bases). CDR3 length: 17 residues. Germline loops: CDR1 SGHVS, CDR2 FQNEAQ. Trimming shortened V by 3 bases and J by 2 bases, and 20 bases separated the two germline ends. The CDR3 protein is CASSLKGYGAIAYEQYF. The CDR3 DNA follows: TGTGCCAGCAGCTTGAAGGGTTATGGGGCGATCGCCTACGAGCAGTACTTC.

This clone is a singleton in its sample. The chain uses TRBV11-1 and TRBJ2-1; D not resolved. In germline, CDR1 is SGHAT, CDR2 FQDESV (reference sequence). This CDR3 has 13 amino acids. Between the trimmed V and J ends, which lost 0 bases and 5 bases, there was a span of 5 bases. The CDR3 DNA reads as TGTGCCAGCAGCTTAGCCTTAGACAATGAGCAGTTCTTC. Residues: CASSLALDNEQFF. Looking up the rest from reference TRBV11-1 and TRBJ2-1 gives the full variable domain: EAEVAQSPRYKITEKSQAVAFWCDPISGHATLYWYRQILGQGPELLVQFQDESVVDDSQLPKDRFSAERLKGVDSTLKIQPAELGDSAMYLCASSLALDNEQFFGPGTRLTVL.

V usage is TRBV4-3 and J usage is TRBJ1-1; the D is unclear. The germline gives CDR1 LGHNA, CDR2 YSLEER. This CDR3 spans 16 amino acids. V was pared by 0 bases and J by 2 bases, with 13 bases between. The CDR3 DNA follows: TGCGCCAGCAGCCAAGATTCGGGCAGATCTAACACTGAAGCTTTCTTT. Amino acids: CASSQDSGRSNTEAFF.